This TCR beta chain was recorded in a study of beta chain features in type 1 diabetes. V was trimmed by 0 bases and J by 5 bases, leaving 6 bases between them. The CDR3 has 13 amino acids. CDR1 and CDR2 (germline): SGHTA, FQGTGA. Every isolated RNA sample was fully reverse transcribed, so sequencing captured expressed TCRB transcripts. TCRdb's copy holds only in-frame clones and misses some; the assay was immunoSEQ multiplex PCR. The sample carries about 360,000 clones, roughly 12% recorded once. The clonotype originates from a man aged 18 to 29 in good health. The source material was naive CD4+ T cells from blood. The chain employs TRBV7-3 and TRBJ2-3, with TRBD2 as a possible D gene (6 bases). The CDR3 loop is CASSLTGGDTQYF. Written as DNA, the CDR3 is TGTGCCAGCAGCTTAACGGGGGGAGATACGCAGTATTTT.